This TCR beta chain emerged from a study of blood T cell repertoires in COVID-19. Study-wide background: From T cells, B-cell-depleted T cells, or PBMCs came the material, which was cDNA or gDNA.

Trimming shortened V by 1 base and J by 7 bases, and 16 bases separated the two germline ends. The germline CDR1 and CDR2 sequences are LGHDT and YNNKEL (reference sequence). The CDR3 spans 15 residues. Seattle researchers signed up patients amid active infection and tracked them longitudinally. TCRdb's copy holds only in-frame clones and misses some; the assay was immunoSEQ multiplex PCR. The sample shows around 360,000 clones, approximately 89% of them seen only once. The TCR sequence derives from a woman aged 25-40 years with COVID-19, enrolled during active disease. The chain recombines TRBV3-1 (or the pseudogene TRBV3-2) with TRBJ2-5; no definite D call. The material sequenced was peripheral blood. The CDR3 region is CASSQVSLVGVTQYF. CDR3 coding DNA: TGTGCCAGCAGCCAAGTCTCTCTAGTTGGAGTGACCCAGTACTTC.